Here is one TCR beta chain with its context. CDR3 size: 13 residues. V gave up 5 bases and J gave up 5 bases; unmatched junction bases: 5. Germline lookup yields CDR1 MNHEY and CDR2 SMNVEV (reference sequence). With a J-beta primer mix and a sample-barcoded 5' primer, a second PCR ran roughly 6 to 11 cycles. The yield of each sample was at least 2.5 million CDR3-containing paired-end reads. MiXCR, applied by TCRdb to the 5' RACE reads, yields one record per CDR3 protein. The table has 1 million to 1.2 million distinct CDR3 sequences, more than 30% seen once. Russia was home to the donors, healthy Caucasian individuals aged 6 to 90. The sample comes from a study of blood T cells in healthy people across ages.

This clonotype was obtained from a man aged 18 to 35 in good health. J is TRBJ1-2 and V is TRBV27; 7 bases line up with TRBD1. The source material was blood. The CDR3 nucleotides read TGTGCCAGCAGTCCGGACAGGTTTTATGGCTACACCTTC. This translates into CASSPDRFYGYTF.